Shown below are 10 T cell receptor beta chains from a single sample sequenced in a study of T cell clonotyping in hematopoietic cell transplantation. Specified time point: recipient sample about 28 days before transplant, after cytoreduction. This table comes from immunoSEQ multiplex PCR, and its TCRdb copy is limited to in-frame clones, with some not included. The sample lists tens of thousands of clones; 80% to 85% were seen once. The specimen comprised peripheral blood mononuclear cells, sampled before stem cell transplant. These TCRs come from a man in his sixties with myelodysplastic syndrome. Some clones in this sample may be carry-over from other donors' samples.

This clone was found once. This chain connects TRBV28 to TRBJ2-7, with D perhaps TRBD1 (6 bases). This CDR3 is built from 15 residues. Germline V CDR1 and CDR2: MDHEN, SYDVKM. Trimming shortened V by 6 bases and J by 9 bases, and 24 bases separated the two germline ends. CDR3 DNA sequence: TGTGCCAGCAGCCTACTAACAGGGTTACGGCCTGGGCAGTACTTC. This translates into CASSLLTGLRPGQYF.

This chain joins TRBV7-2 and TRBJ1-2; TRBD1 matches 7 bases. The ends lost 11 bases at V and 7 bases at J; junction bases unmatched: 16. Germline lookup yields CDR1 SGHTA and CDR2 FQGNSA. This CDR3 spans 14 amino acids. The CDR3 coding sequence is TGTGCCGCCCAGTCCGGGCAGGGGGAGGCTGGCTACACCTTC. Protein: CAAQSGQGEAGYTF.

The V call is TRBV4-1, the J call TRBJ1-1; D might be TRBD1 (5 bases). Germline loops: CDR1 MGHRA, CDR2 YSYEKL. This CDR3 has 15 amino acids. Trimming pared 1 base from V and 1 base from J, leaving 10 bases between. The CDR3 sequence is CASSQVWGENTEAFF. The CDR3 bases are TGCGCCAGCAGCCAAGTTTGGGGCGAGAACACTGAAGCTTTCTTT.

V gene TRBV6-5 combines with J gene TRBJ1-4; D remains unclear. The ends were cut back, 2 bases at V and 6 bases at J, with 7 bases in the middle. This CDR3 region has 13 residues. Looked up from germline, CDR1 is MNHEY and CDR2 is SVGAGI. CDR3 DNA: TGTGCCAGCAGTTACGCTCCCTATGAAAAACTGTTTTTT. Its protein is CASSYAPYEKLFF.

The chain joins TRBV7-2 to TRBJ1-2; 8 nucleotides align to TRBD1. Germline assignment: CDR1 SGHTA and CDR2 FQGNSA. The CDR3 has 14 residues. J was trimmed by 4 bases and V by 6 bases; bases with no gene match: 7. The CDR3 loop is CASSFGQGRYGYTF. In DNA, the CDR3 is TGTGCCAGCAGTTTCGGACAGGGCCGCTATGGCTACACCTTC. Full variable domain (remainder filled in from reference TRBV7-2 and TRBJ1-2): GAGVSQSPSNKVTEKGKDVELRCDPISGHTALYWYRQSLGQGLEFLIYFQGNSAPDKSGLPSDRFSAERTGGSVSTLTIQRTQQEDSAVYLCASSFGQGRYGYTFGSGTRLTVV.

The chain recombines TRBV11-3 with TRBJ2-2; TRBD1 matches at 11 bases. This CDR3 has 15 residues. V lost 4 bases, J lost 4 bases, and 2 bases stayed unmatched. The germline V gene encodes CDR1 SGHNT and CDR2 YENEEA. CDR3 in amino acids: CASSWGTGGTGELFF. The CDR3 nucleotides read TGTGCCAGCAGCTGGGGGACAGGGGGCACCGGGGAGCTGTTTTTT. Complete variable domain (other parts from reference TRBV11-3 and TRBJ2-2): EAGVVQSPRYKIIEKKQPVAFWCNPISGHNTLYWYLQNLGQGPELLIRYENEEAVDDSQLPKDRFSAERLKGVDSTLKIQPAELGDSAVYLCASSWGTGGTGELFFGEGSRLTVL.

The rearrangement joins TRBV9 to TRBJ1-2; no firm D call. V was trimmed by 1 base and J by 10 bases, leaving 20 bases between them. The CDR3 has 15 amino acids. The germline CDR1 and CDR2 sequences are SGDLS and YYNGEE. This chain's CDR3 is CASSVTPLGSDPYTF. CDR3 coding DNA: TGTGCCAGCAGCGTAACCCCTCTAGGATCGGACCCCTACACCTTC.

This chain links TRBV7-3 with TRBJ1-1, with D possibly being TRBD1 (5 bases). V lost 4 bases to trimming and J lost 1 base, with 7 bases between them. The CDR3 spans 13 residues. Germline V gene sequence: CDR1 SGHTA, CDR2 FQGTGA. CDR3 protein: CASSSGGNTEAFF. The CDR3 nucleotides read TGTGCCAGCAGCTCGGGGGGGAACACTGAAGCTTTCTTT.

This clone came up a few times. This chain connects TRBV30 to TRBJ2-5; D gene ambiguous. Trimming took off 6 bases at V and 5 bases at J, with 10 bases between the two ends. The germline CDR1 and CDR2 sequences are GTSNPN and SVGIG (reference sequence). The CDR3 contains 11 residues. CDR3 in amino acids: CACQYGETQYF. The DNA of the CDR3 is TGTGCCTGCCAGTACGGCGAGACCCAGTACTTC.

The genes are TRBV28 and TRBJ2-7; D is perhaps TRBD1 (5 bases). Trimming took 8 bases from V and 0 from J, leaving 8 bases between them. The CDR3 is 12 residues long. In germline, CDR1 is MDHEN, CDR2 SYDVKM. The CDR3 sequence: CASHRSSYEQYF. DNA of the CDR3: TGTGCCAGCCACAGGAGCTCCTACGAGCAGTACTTC.